This T cell receptor beta chain was sequenced for a study of blood T cell repertoires in COVID-19. In the authors' methods: Estimation of nucleated cell counts was performed using reference gene primer amplification. Libraries were prepared by immunoSEQ multiplex PCR; TCRdb keeps only in-frame clonotypes and omits some of them. Clone size and the V and J calls come from that table; the DNA yielded D and trimming. The repertoire has around 55,000 clones, roughly 87% of them found once; the top ten carry 3.5% to 4%. This CDR3 is built from 16 residues. CDR1 and CDR2 (germline): SGHTA, FQGTGA. J lost 2 bases, V lost 4 bases, and 2 bases had no gene match.

The chain is built from TRBV7-3 and TRBJ2-5; 15 nucleotides line up with TRBD2. Sequencing used peripheral blood. The sequence was obtained from a man aged 40-49 years with COVID-19, enrolled during active disease. In nucleotides, the CDR3 is TGTGCCAGCAGCTCGGGACTAGCGGGAGGACAAGAGACCCAGTACTTC. As protein: CASSSGLAGGQETQYF. The full variable domain, its missing parts supplied by reference TRBV7-3 and TRBJ2-5, is GAGVSQTPSNKVTEKGKYVELRCDPISGHTALYWYRQSLGQGPEFLIYFQGTGAADDSGLPNDRFFAVRPEGSVSTLKIQRTERGDSAVYLCASSSGLAGGQETQYFGPGTRLLVL.